This T cell receptor (beta chain) was retrieved from a study of graft-versus-host responses after intestinal transplantation. Study-level findings and limits: Detection of GvH clones occurred in recipient marrow, and some had their first appearance in ileum or blood.

Concerning this clone itself: As yet, its antigen is unknown.

Per the germline V gene, CDR1 is SEHNR and CDR2 is FQNEAQ (reference sequence). This CDR3 spans 15 amino acids. Trimming removed 2 bases at V and 3 bases at J, with 14 bases between. The table came from immunoSEQ multiplex PCR; TCRdb's copy has only in-frame clones and leaves some out. The table includes about 89,000 clones, about 94% detected once. The source of this sequence is a human donor who was the organ donor for an intestinal transplant. The sample here was unstimulated CD4+ T cells sorted from spleen or lymph node cells, taken before transplant. The gene calls are TRBV7-9 and TRBJ2-7; TRBD2 is a possible D gene (6 bases). For the CDR3, the DNA is TGTGCCAGCAGCTTATGGGCTGGGGACTTCTACGAGCAGTACTTC. It specifies CASSLWAGDFYEQYF.